This TCR beta chain was identified in a study of blood T cell repertoires in COVID-19. Generated by immunoSEQ multiplex PCR, the TCRdb table keeps only in-frame clones and is missing some. The sample lists about 210,000 clones; just over 90% were seen once. The sequence derives from a young man with acute or convalescent COVID-19. What was sequenced was peripheral blood.

This chain's CDR3 is CASTSIDSSYNEQFF. For the CDR3, the DNA is TGTGCCAGTACTTCCATTGATAGCTCCTACAATGAGCAGTTCTTC. This chain joins TRBV27 and TRBJ2-1; D is ambiguous. The CDR3 extends over 15 amino acids. Germline V CDR1 and CDR2: MNHEY, SMNVEV (reference sequence). V lost 9 bases and J 0 bases, leaving 15 bases between the germline ends.